The sequence of this T cell receptor (beta chain) was determined in a study of blood T cell repertoires in COVID-19. Germline lookup yields CDR1 GTSNPN and CDR2 SVGIG (reference sequence). Trimming cost V 1 base and J 5 bases; bases outside gene matches: 5. This CDR3 is built from 15 residues. The repertoire was sequenced with immunoSEQ multiplex PCR; TCRdb's copy has only in-frame clones and lacks some. The table includes roughly 230,000 clones, around 81% detected once. Notes on this clone: Other nucleotide sequences in the sample specify the same CDR3.

Sequencing was done on a sample of peripheral blood. This sequence was found in a man aged 45-65 years with active or convalescent COVID-19. This sequence joins TRBV30 and TRBJ2-2; 9 bases match TRBD1. CDR3 sequence reads: CAWSGDRGGTGELFF. In DNA, the CDR3 is TGTGCCTGGAGTGGCGACAGGGGGGGGACCGGGGAGCTGTTTTTT.